These 20 T cell receptor beta chains came from one sample sequenced in a study of control samples from healthy donors and cancer patients. TCRdb's copy holds only in-frame clones and misses some; the assay was immunoSEQ multiplex PCR. Of some 65,000 clones in the sample, 84% are singletons; the top ten hold 2.9%. Sequenced: PBMCs. The origin of the receptors is a woman aged 50 to 60 with lung cancer.

The gene calls are TRBV5-1 and TRBJ1-4, with 8 bases fitting TRBD1. From germline, CDR1 is SGHRS and CDR2 YFSETQ. V gave up 4 bases and J gave up 0 bases; unmatched junction bases: 8. The length of the CDR3 is 17 residues. CDR3 bases: TGCGCCAGCAGCAGGAGTGGACAGGGCGCAACTAATGAAAAACTGTTTTTT. Protein product: CASSRSGQGATNEKLFF.

V usage is TRBV5-4 and J usage is TRBJ2-2; D perhaps matches TRBD2 (6 bases). CDR3 length: 15 residues. V was trimmed by 4 bases and J by 15 bases, leaving 25 bases between them. Germline-derived CDR1 and CDR2 are SGHNT and YYREEE (reference sequence). CDR3 sequence: CASSQEGLPARSLFF. The CDR3 DNA sequence: TGTGCCAGCAGCCAAGAGGGACTCCCCGCCCGGTCGTTGTTTTTT.

J is TRBJ1-4 and V is TRBV10-1; D uncertain. CDR3 length: 14 amino acids. V shed 4 bases and J shed 3 bases, with 9 bases lying between them. CDR1 and CDR2 from the germline V gene are WNHNN and SYGVQD (reference sequence). The DNA of the CDR3 is TGCGCCAGCAGTGTGGCGGGTTCTAATGAAAAACTGTTTTTT. Protein sequence: CASSVAGSNEKLFF.

The CDR3 sequence: CASSLEKGGTGGNSPLHF. In nucleotides, the CDR3 is TGTGCCAGCAGCTTAGAAAAGGGCGGGACAGGAGGTAATTCACCCCTCCACTTT. The rearrangement joins TRBV7-9 to TRBJ1-6; 8 bases are shared with TRBD1. The V segment lost 1 base and the J segment 6 bases; nucleotides outside the gene matches: 11. The CDR3 runs 18 residues. The germline V gene encodes CDR1 SEHNR and CDR2 FQNEAQ (reference sequence).

The chain recombines TRBV19 with TRBJ2-4; the D gene is possibly TRBD2 (7 bases). V was cut by 3 bases and J by 6 bases, with 15 bases left in between. Germline CDR1 reads LNHDA; CDR2 reads SQIVND (reference sequence). CDR3 length equals 15 residues. CDR3 loop: CASSILEGEGNIQYF. CDR3 DNA sequence: TGTGCCAGTAGTATTCTCGAGGGGGAGGGAAACATTCAGTACTTC.

This chain connects TRBV9 to TRBJ2-3; either TRBD1 or TRBD2 may fit D (6 bases each). This CDR3 comprises 17 residues. V was clipped by 1 base and J by 6 bases, with 21 bases between them. Germline V gene data show CDR1 as SGDLS and CDR2 as YYNGEE. This CDR3 is CASSVRGPGAHPDTQYF. In DNA, the CDR3 is TGTGCCAGCAGCGTAAGAGGACCGGGGGCCCACCCGGATACGCAGTATTTT.

V gene TRBV12-3 or TRBV12-4 combines with J gene TRBJ1-2; D gene uncertain. The CDR3 is made up of 12 amino acids. Trimming left V 2 bases short and J 6 bases short, with 7 bases between. This CDR3 reads CASSLTPNGYTF. The CDR3 DNA reads as TGTGCCAGCAGTTTAACGCCTAATGGCTACACCTTC.

This chain links TRBV5-4 with TRBJ1-4; TRBD1 matches 10 bases. The CDR3 totals 15 residues. Unmatched junction bases numbered 8, after V lost 4 bases and J lost 8 bases. Looked up from germline, CDR1 is SGHNT and CDR2 is YYREEE (reference sequence). The CDR3: CASSRGTGVGEKLFF. DNA for the CDR3: TGTGCCAGCAGCCGTGGGACAGGGGTGGGCGAAAAACTGTTTTTT.

V gene TRBV7-9 combines with J gene TRBJ1-5; D is perhaps TRBD1 (5 bases). V lost 4 bases, J lost 7 bases, and 11 bases lay in between. The CDR3 has 13 amino acids. CDR1 and CDR2 from the germline V gene are SEHNR and FQNEAQ (reference sequence). The CDR3 here is CASSSLDSQPQHF. In nucleotides, the CDR3 is TGTGCCAGCAGCTCACTTGACAGCCAGCCCCAGCATTTT.

This chain links TRBV19 with TRBJ2-3; 11 bases align to TRBD2. J gave up 2 bases and V 5 bases, and 6 bases lay outside the gene matches. The CDR3 has 16 amino acids. Germline values: CDR1 LNHDA, CDR2 SQIVND (reference sequence). As DNA, the CDR3 is TGTGCCAGTAGTTCGGGGACTAGCGGAATCACAGATACGCAGTATTTT. Encoded protein: CASSSGTSGITDTQYF. Full variable domain (missing parts from reference TRBV19 and TRBJ2-3): DGGITQSPKYLFRKEGQNVTLSCEQNLNHDAMYWYRQDPGQGLRLIYYSQIVNDFQKGDIAEGYSVSREKKESFPLTVTSAQKNPTAFYLCASSSGTSGITDTQYFGPGTRLTVL.

The rearrangement uses TRBV27 and TRBJ2-1; D gene uncertain. Germline CDR1 MNHEY, CDR2 SMNVEV (reference sequence). V was clipped by 3 bases and J by 0 bases, with 6 bases between them. This CDR3 has 14 amino acids. In DNA, the CDR3 is TGTGCCAGCAGTTTCTCCAGCTCCTACAATGAGCAGTTCTTC. This gives the protein CASSFSSSYNEQFF.

The chain couples TRBV6-6 to TRBJ2-7; D ambiguous. V shed 5 bases and J shed 2 bases, with 13 bases lying between them. The CDR3 length is 14 residues. CDR1 is MNHNY and CDR2 is SVGAGI in the germline V gene (reference sequence). The CDR3 coding sequence is TGTGCCAGCAGTCCATCGGCGGCCACCTACGAGCAGTACTTC. Protein: CASSPSAATYEQYF.

The rearrangement links TRBV19 to TRBJ1-3; D ambiguous. The CDR3 runs 13 residues. Trimming pared 7 bases from V and 0 bases from J, leaving 7 bases between. Germline V gene lookup returns CDR1 LNHDA and CDR2 SQIVND (reference sequence). CDR3 in DNA: TGTGCCAGTAAGAAGACCTCTGGAAACACCATATATTTT. Amino acids: CASKKTSGNTIYF.

This chain joins TRBV7-2 and TRBJ1-2; 11 bases are a match to TRBD1. CDR1 and CDR2 from the germline V gene are SGHTA and FQGNSA. V trimming: 4 bases; J trimming: 7 bases; junction bases outside the gene matches: 8. The CDR3 contains 15 residues. The CDR3 reads CASSSRGQGAIGYTF. In DNA form, the CDR3 reads TGTGCCAGCAGCTCCCGAGGACAGGGGGCCATTGGCTACACCTTC.

On this clone: The same CDR3 can be traced to other DNA sequences in this sample. The V call is TRBV19, the J call TRBJ1-1; D unclear. This CDR3 has 13 residues. V gave up 2 bases and J gave up 2 bases, with 6 bases separating them. CDR1 is LNHDA and CDR2 is SQIVND in the germline V gene (reference sequence). The CDR3: CASSINRNTEAFF. In nucleotides, the CDR3 is TGTGCCAGTAGTATAAACAGAAACACTGAAGCTTTCTTT. The complete variable domain, with remaining parts taken from reference TRBV19 and TRBJ1-1, reads DGGITQSPKYLFRKEGQNVTLSCEQNLNHDAMYWYRQDPGQGLRLIYYSQIVNDFQKGDIAEGYSVSREKKESFPLTVTSAQKNPTAFYLCASSINRNTEAFFGQGTRLTVV.

The chain couples TRBV3-1 (or the pseudogene TRBV3-2) to TRBJ2-2, with D perhaps matching TRBD1 or TRBD2 (5 bases each). CDR1 is LGHDT, CDR2 YNNKEL, per germline (reference sequence). The germline V and J ends were trimmed by 3 bases and 6 bases, with 8 bases remaining between them. The CDR3 contains 13 residues. Here the CDR3 DNA reads TGTGCCAGCAGCCAGGGGGTGGCCGGGGAGCTGTTTTTT. It is translated as CASSQGVAGELFF.

The gene calls are TRBV7-8 and TRBJ2-1; either TRBD1 or TRBD2 may supply D (6 bases each). The CDR3 is 18 residues long. V gave up 6 bases and J gave up 7 bases, with 28 bases separating them. Looked up from germline, CDR1 is SGHVS and CDR2 is FQNEAQ. The CDR3: CASSPSRQDGLRGNEQFF. The CDR3 bases are TGTGCCAGCAGTCCATCGCGACAGGATGGTCTTCGGGGGAATGAGCAGTTCTTC.

J is TRBJ1-2 and V is TRBV28; D unclear. The length of the CDR3 is 15 residues. Trimming took off 6 bases at V and 9 bases at J, with 23 bases between the two ends. Germline V gives CDR1 MDHEN, CDR2 SYDVKM. CDR3 DNA: TGTGCCAGCAGGACATTAAATAGCCTAGAAGGAAGCTACACCTTC. Translated, it gives CASRTLNSLEGSYTF.

The chain uses TRBV11-3 and TRBJ2-3, with 8 bases fitting TRBD2. The J segment lost 6 bases and the V segment lost 6 bases, leaving 14 bases of the junction unmatched. This CDR3 region has 16 residues. Germline V gives CDR1 SGHNT, CDR2 YENEEA. For the CDR3, the DNA is TGTGCCAGCAGTACGGGGCAAGCGGGGGCAGGGGATACGCAGTATTTT. It is translated as CASSTGQAGAGDTQYF. Using reference TRBV11-3 and TRBJ2-3 for the parts outside the CDR3, the full variable domain is EAGVVQSPRYKIIEKKQPVAFWCNPISGHNTLYWYLQNLGQGPELLIRYENEEAVDDSQLPKDRFSAERLKGVDSTLKIQPAELGDSAVYLCASSTGQAGAGDTQYFGPGTRLTVL.

The V gene is TRBV10-3, the J gene TRBJ1-6; no definite D call. Between the trimmed V and J ends, which lost 7 bases and 8 bases, there was a span of 12 bases. This CDR3 is 13 amino acids long. CDR1 is ENHRY, CDR2 SYGVKD, per germline. In nucleotides, the CDR3 is TGTGCCATCAACACGGGGAACTATTCACCCCTCCACTTT. Protein sequence: CAINTGNYSPLHF.